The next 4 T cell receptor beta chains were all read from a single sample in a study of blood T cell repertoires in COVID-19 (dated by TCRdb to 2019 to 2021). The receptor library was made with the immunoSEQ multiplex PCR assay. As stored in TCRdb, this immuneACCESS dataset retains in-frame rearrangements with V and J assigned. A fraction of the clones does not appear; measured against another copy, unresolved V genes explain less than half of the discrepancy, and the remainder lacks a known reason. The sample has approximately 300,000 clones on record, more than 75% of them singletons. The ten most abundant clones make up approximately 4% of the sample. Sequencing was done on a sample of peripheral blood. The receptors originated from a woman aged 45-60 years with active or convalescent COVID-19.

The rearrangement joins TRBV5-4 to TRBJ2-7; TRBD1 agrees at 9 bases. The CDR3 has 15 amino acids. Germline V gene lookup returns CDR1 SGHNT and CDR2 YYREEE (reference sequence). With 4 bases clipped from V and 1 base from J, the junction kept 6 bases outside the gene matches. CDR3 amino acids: CASSPGQGGSYEQYF. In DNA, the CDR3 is TGTGCCAGCAGCCCGGGACAGGGTGGGTCCTACGAGCAGTACTTC.

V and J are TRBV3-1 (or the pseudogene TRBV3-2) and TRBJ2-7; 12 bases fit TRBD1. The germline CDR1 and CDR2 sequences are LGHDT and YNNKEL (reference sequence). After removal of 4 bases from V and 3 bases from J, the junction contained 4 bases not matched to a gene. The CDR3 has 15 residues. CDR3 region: CASSRGTGGNYEQYF. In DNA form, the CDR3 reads TGTGCCAGCAGCCGCGGGACAGGGGGCAACTACGAGCAGTACTTC.

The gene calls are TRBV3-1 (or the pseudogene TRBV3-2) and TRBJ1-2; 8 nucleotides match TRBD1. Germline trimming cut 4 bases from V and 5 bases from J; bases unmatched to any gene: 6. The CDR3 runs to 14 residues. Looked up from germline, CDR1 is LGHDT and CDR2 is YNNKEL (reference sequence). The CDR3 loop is CASSRMGQAYGYTF. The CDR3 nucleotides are TGTGCCAGCAGCCGGATGGGACAGGCTTATGGCTACACCTTC.

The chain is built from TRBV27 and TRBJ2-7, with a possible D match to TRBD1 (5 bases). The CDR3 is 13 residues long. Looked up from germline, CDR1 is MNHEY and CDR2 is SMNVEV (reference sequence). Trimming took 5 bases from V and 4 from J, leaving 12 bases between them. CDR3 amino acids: CASSPRQLYEQYF. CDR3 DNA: TGTGCCAGCAGTCCCAGACAGTTATACGAGCAGTACTTC.